The rows below give T cell receptor beta chains drawn from one sample of a study of prognosis after radiotherapy for stage I lung cancer. MiXCR, run by TCRdb on the multiplex PCR reads, gives a single entry per CDR3 protein. The sample records some 20,000 distinct CDR3 sequences, 35% to 45% being singletons. The input for sequencing was PBMCs, taken before or after stereotactic body radiation therapy (not recorded which). The receptor source for this set is a donor of 50 years or more with non-small cell lung cancer. CDR3s include the opening cysteine and the closing phenylalanine or tryptophan. A D gene is named only where the DNA matches it firmly. Clone size is not always given. Where it is, it says once, few, many or a class for expanded clones.

d_call: TRBD1; v_call: TRBV3-1; clone_size: many; cdr3_length: 16; j_call: TRBJ2-7; cdr3_aa: CASSADRGRGSYEQYF; cdr3_nt: TGTGCCAGCAGCGCCGACAGGGGCCGCGGGTCCTACGAGCAGTACTTC
d_call: -; v_call: TRBV27; clone_size: many; cdr3_length: 12; j_call: TRBJ1-1; cdr3_aa: CASSPVGRQAFF; cdr3_nt: TGTGCCAGCAGTCCAGTGGGTAGACAAGCTTTCTTT
d_call: -; v_call: TRBV13; clone_size: many; cdr3_length: 14; j_call: TRBJ1-1; cdr3_aa: CASSPPWMNTEAFF; cdr3_nt: TGTGCCAGCAGCCCGCCGTGGATGAACACTGAAGCTTTCTTT
d_call: -; v_call: TRBV2; clone_size: once; cdr3_length: 15; j_call: TRBJ2-2; cdr3_aa: CASSERRTTAGELFF; cdr3_nt: TGTGCCAGCAGTGAAAGACGGACGACAGCCGGGGAGCTGTTTTTT
d_call: TRBD1; v_call: TRBV2; clone_size: many; cdr3_length: 16; j_call: TRBJ2-5; cdr3_aa: CASSSTLTGLSETQYF; cdr3_nt: TGTGCCAGCAGTTCAACCCTGACAGGGCTGAGTGAGACCCAGTACTTC
d_call: -; v_call: TRBV28; clone_size: -; cdr3_length: 13; j_call: TRBJ2-7; cdr3_aa: CASSLGGLYEQYF; cdr3_nt: TGTGCCAGCAGTTTAGGGGGGCTGTACGAGCAGTACTTC
d_call: TRBD2; v_call: TRBV6-1; clone_size: -; cdr3_length: 15; j_call: TRBJ2-1; cdr3_aa: CASSPGLAGNNEQFF; cdr3_nt: TGTGCCAGCAGCCCGGGACTAGCGGGTAACAATGAGCAGTTCTTC
d_call: -; v_call: TRBV5-5; clone_size: many; cdr3_length: 15; j_call: TRBJ1-6; cdr3_aa: CASSLTGTPGSPLHF; cdr3_nt: TGTGCCAGCAGCTTGACAGGAACTCCCGGTTCACCCCTCCACTTT
d_call: TRBD1; v_call: TRBV20-1; clone_size: -; cdr3_length: 13; j_call: TRBJ2-1; cdr3_aa: CSARDGTGNEQFF; cdr3_nt: TGCAGTGCTAGAGACGGGACAGGCAATGAGCAGTTCTTC
d_call: -; v_call: TRBV7-9; clone_size: -; cdr3_length: 13; j_call: TRBJ1-1; cdr3_aa: CASILQDNTEAFF; cdr3_nt: TGTGCCAGCATCTTACAGGATAACACTGAAGCTTTCTTT
d_call: -; v_call: TRBV27; clone_size: -; cdr3_length: 18; j_call: TRBJ2-1; cdr3_aa: CASSFPPPRVLKGNEQFF; cdr3_nt: TGTGCCAGCAGTTTCCCCCCCCCCAGGGTTCTGAAGGGCAATGAGCAGTTCTTC
d_call: TRBD2; v_call: TRBV10-3; clone_size: -; cdr3_length: 17; j_call: TRBJ2-1; cdr3_aa: CAISPRLAVIVKDEQSF; cdr3_nt: TGTGCCATCAGCCCGCGACTAGCGGTTATCGTTAAGGATGAGCAGTCCTTC
d_call: -; v_call: TRBV28; clone_size: -; cdr3_length: 13; j_call: TRBJ1-2; cdr3_aa: CASIFSGGYGYTF; cdr3_nt: TGTGCCAGCATATTTTCTGGGGGATATGGCTACACCTTC
d_call: TRBD2; v_call: TRBV20-1; clone_size: few; cdr3_length: 13; j_call: TRBJ2-3; cdr3_aa: CSAWTSRSDTQYF; cdr3_nt: TGCAGTGCTTGGACTAGTAGGTCAGATACGCAGTATTTT
d_call: TRBD2; v_call: TRBV7-2; clone_size: -; cdr3_length: 17; j_call: TRBJ2-1; cdr3_aa: CASSRAGGAGVSEEQFF; cdr3_nt: TGTGCCAGCAGCCGAGCGGGGGGAGCGGGAGTGTCCGAAGAGCAGTTCTTC
d_call: TRBD1; v_call: TRBV10-2; clone_size: -; cdr3_length: 15; j_call: TRBJ2-3; cdr3_aa: CASRRGQGAAYTQYF; cdr3_nt: TGCGCCAGCAGAAGGGGGCAGGGAGCGGCATATACGCAGTATTTT
d_call: -; v_call: TRBV24-1; clone_size: many; cdr3_length: 14; j_call: TRBJ1-1; cdr3_aa: CATSGSGTKTEAFF; cdr3_nt: TGTGCCACCAGTGGGTCCGGGACAAAGACTGAAGCTTTCTTT
d_call: TRBD2; v_call: TRBV7-3; clone_size: many; cdr3_length: 15; j_call: TRBJ2-1; cdr3_aa: CASSLSGRGNNEQFF; cdr3_nt: TGTGCCAGCAGCTTATCCGGGAGGGGGAACAATGAGCAGTTCTTC
d_call: TRBD1; v_call: TRBV6-2/TRBV6-3; clone_size: -; cdr3_length: 13; j_call: TRBJ1-1; cdr3_aa: CASRDRVRDEAFF; cdr3_nt: TGTGCCAGCAGGGACAGGGTTAGGGATGAAGCTTTCTTT
d_call: TRBD1; v_call: TRBV5-1; clone_size: many; cdr3_length: 17; j_call: TRBJ1-2; cdr3_aa: CASSPGQALDANRGYTF; cdr3_nt: TGCGCCAGCAGCCCCGGACAGGCCCTTGACGCTAATAGGGGCTACACCTTC
d_call: -; v_call: TRBV20-1; clone_size: many; cdr3_length: 11; j_call: TRBJ2-1; cdr3_aa: CSAPRFNEQFF; cdr3_nt: TGCAGTGCACCCCGGTTCAATGAGCAGTTCTTC
d_call: -; v_call: TRBV12-3/TRBV12-4; clone_size: once; cdr3_length: 14; j_call: TRBJ1-2; cdr3_aa: CASSPRTANYGYTF; cdr3_nt: TGTGCCAGCAGCCCCAGGACAGCTAACTATGGCTACACCTTC
d_call: TRBD2; v_call: TRBV5-1; clone_size: many; cdr3_length: 13; j_call: TRBJ2-7; cdr3_aa: CASNGRGVYEQYF; cdr3_nt: TGCGCCAGCAACGGACGGGGGGTTTACGAGCAGTACTTC
d_call: -; v_call: TRBV7-2; clone_size: -; cdr3_length: 13; j_call: TRBJ2-7; cdr3_aa: CASSSSTPGEHYF; cdr3_nt: TGTGCCAGCAGCTCCTCCACTCCGGGCGAGCATTACTTC
d_call: -; v_call: TRBV7-2; clone_size: once; cdr3_length: 16; j_call: TRBJ2-1; cdr3_aa: CASSLAASTTIHDQFF; cdr3_nt: TGTGCCAGCAGCTTAGCAGCTAGCACCACGATCCACGATCAGTTCTTC
d_call: TRBD1; v_call: TRBV7-9; clone_size: many; cdr3_length: 14; j_call: TRBJ2-7; cdr3_aa: CASSSGTVGREQYF; cdr3_nt: TGTGCCAGCAGCTCCGGGACAGTTGGGCGCGAGCAGTACTTC
d_call: -; v_call: TRBV10-3; clone_size: -; cdr3_length: 15; j_call: TRBJ2-7; cdr3_aa: CATAVVAEGRYEQYF; cdr3_nt: TGTGCCACTGCAGTAGTTGCGGAAGGGAGGTACGAGCAGTACTTC
d_call: -; v_call: TRBV27; clone_size: many; cdr3_length: 14; j_call: TRBJ1-4; cdr3_aa: CASSLRQLNEKLFF; cdr3_nt: TGTGCCAGCAGTTTGCGACAGCTGAATGAAAAACTGTTTTTT
d_call: -; v_call: TRBV19; clone_size: -; cdr3_length: 13; j_call: TRBJ1-5; cdr3_aa: CASSAASNQPQHF; cdr3_nt: TGTGCCAGTAGTGCGGCAAGCAATCAGCCCCAGCATTTT
d_call: -; v_call: TRBV6-1; clone_size: few; cdr3_length: 14; j_call: TRBJ1-1; cdr3_aa: CASSPLTGGTEAFF; cdr3_nt: TGTGCCAGCAGTCCCCTTACTGGGGGCACTGAAGCTTTCTTT
d_call: -; v_call: TRBV24-1; clone_size: -; cdr3_length: 15; j_call: TRBJ2-3; cdr3_aa: CATSDLDFGTDTQYF; cdr3_nt: TGTGCCACCAGTGATTTAGACTTCGGGACAGATACGCAGTATTTT
d_call: -; v_call: TRBV6-1; clone_size: many; cdr3_length: 14; j_call: TRBJ1-1; cdr3_aa: CASIPGTLNTEAFF; cdr3_nt: TGTGCCAGCATCCCCGGGACATTGAACACTGAAGCTTTCTTT
d_call: TRBD1; v_call: TRBV20-1; clone_size: many; cdr3_length: 14; j_call: TRBJ2-1; cdr3_aa: CSAREDRDYNEQFF; cdr3_nt: TGCAGTGCTAGAGAGGACAGGGACTACAATGAGCAGTTCTTC
d_call: -; v_call: TRBV12-3/TRBV12-4; clone_size: -; cdr3_length: 13; j_call: TRBJ1-1; cdr3_aa: CASSLAVNTEAFF; cdr3_nt: TGTGCCAGCAGTTTAGCAGTGAACACTGAAGCTTTCTTT
d_call: TRBD1; v_call: TRBV5-6; clone_size: -; cdr3_length: 13; j_call: TRBJ1-2; cdr3_aa: CASSLGGDGGYTF; cdr3_nt: TGTGCCAGCAGCCTAGGGGGCGATGGTGGCTACACCTTC
d_call: -; v_call: TRBV2; clone_size: few; cdr3_length: 12; j_call: TRBJ1-5; cdr3_aa: CASSGGIQPQHF; cdr3_nt: TGTGCCAGCAGTGGGGGAATTCAGCCCCAGCATTTT
d_call: TRBD2; v_call: TRBV5-4; clone_size: many; cdr3_length: 16; j_call: TRBJ2-6; cdr3_aa: CASSLGGGAGANVLTF; cdr3_nt: TGTGCCAGCAGCTTGGGGGGGGGGGCTGGGGCCAACGTCCTGACTTTC
d_call: -; v_call: TRBV18; clone_size: many; cdr3_length: 14; j_call: TRBJ2-3; cdr3_aa: CASSPSGAWDTQYF; cdr3_nt: TGTGCCAGCTCACCATCAGGAGCTTGGGATACGCAGTATTTT
d_call: -; v_call: TRBV11-3; clone_size: many; cdr3_length: 16; j_call: TRBJ2-1; cdr3_aa: CASSPLGGSPYNEQFF; cdr3_nt: TGTGCCAGCAGCCCCCTCGGCGGCAGCCCCTACAATGAGCAGTTCTTC
d_call: -; v_call: TRBV16; clone_size: many; cdr3_length: 14; j_call: TRBJ1-5; cdr3_aa: CASSQMDRNQPQHF; cdr3_nt: TGTGCCAGCAGCCAAATGGACCGAAATCAGCCCCAGCATTTT
d_call: -; v_call: TRBV12-3/TRBV12-4; clone_size: many; cdr3_length: 15; j_call: TRBJ2-1; cdr3_aa: CASSEAGRRYNEQFF; cdr3_nt: TGTGCCAGCAGTGAAGCGGGCCGGCGGTACAATGAGCAGTTCTTC